This TCR beta chain was sequenced during a study of spatial heterogeneity in lung cancer. Regarding time point: blood at routine non-recurrence follow-up after resection. Tumor, nontumor lung or frozen PBMC supplied whole RNA that was sequenced unsorted. Germline V gene sequence: CDR1 MNHEY, CDR2 SVGEGT. CDR3 size: 11 residues. Trimming took 5 bases from V and 7 from J, leaving 7 bases between them. TCRdb reprocessed the 5' RACE reads with MiXCR, giving one entry per CDR3 protein. The sample records around 110,000 distinct CDR3 sequences, 12% being singletons. This receptor was obtained from a male donor with early-stage non-small cell lung cancer. The sequenced sample was PBMCs, obtained at follow-up. The chain recombines TRBV6-2 or TRBV6-3 with TRBJ2-3; D is unresolved. CDR3 region: CASSSPNTQYF. The DNA for the CDR3 is TGTGCCAGCAGTAGTCCAAATACGCAGTATTTT.